The source of this T cell receptor beta chain is a study of blood T cell repertoires in COVID-19 (dated by TCRdb to between 2020 and 2021). Describing the broader study: Samples covering the acute and convalescent phases of COVID-19 were provided by collaborators in the United States, Italy and Spain. The prospective study material was composed of cDNA or gDNA derived from T cells, B-cell-depleted T cells, or PBMCs. The dataset comprised deeply sampled blood TCRbeta repertoires from subjects exposed to, actively infected with, or recovered from COVID-19. The repertoires were released in a freely available public database meant as a resource for research on the immune response to SARS-CoV-2. The samples were drawn from the first 160 participants of the ongoing ImmuneRACE study and from 1,254 subjects provided by 6 global collaborators. Sample metadata almost always included a de-identified subject ID, COVID-19 status, age in years and sex. HLA class I and class II types, where available, came from metadata supplied by the sample provider rather than from assay-based typing. Overall study results and their limits: Clinical and demographic metadata were provided uncurated, with the amount varying by source and participant.

V ends up 5 bases short and J 6 bases short, with an unmatched junction base count of 11. Per the germline V gene, SGHAT is the CDR1 and FQNNGV is the CDR2. The CDR3 sequence holds 16 residues, the cysteine and phenylalanine included. The read is trimmed to its CDR3 DNA, 48 bases read in frame from base 1. This clone was counted between two and nine times. Its specific antigen is unknown. Base qualities are missing; no much larger clone stands one base away. Collaborating institutions collected whole blood in K2EDTA tubes following their own protocols. For TCRbeta analysis, collaborator samples were shipped as frozen whole blood, as isolated PBMCs, or as DNA extracted from either sample type. TCRbeta CDR3 regions were amplified from genomic DNA by means of the immunoSEQ Assay, a bias-controlled multiplex PCR. The paper's processing steps were these. Nucleated cell counts per sample were estimated from amplification of reference gene primers within the assay. To quantify the absolute abundance of each unique TCRbeta CDR3 rearrangement, sequence reads were collapsed and filtered. For each sample, productive Simpson clonality was calculated as the square root of Simpson's diversity index over productive rearrangements. Imported from immuneACCESS, the table was reduced by TCRdb to in-frame sequences with V and J called. These copies leave out some clones; in studies compared against another copy, an unresolved V gene accounts for under half, and the cause of the remainder is not known. Clonal size and the V and J genes are those of that table, whereas D and trimming came from the DNA. The sample has fewer than 350,000 clones on record, about nine tenths of them singletons. The ten largest clones take up just under 9% of the sample.

Sequences were obtained from peripheral blood. This TCR derives from a man aged 40-55 years with active or convalescent COVID-19. The chain is assembled from TRBV11-2 and TRBJ2-3; TRBD2 agrees with 10 junctional bases. The nucleotides read TGTGCCAGCAGCGTATCTAGCGGGAGAGTGGGGGATACGCAGTATTTT. It encodes CASSVSSGRVGDTQYF. Supplemented by the reference TRBV11-2 and TRBJ2-3 proteins around the CDR3, the complete variable domain is EAGVAQSPRYKIIEKRQSVAFWCNPISGHATLYWYQQILGQGPKLLIQFQNNGVVDDSQLPKDRFSAERLKGVDSTLKIQPAKLEDSAVYLCASSVSSGRVGDTQYFGPGTRLTVL.